One T cell receptor beta chain is described in this entry. Its antigen is unknown. Per-base qualities were not stored, and no clone one base away is much larger. This sample is part of a study of T cell responses to AZD1222 COVID-19 vaccine (dated by TCRdb to 2020 to 2023). As for the study more broadly: A total of about 230 trial participants underwent TCR sequencing, of whom 200 to 220 received two doses of AZD1222 and about 25 received two doses of the MenACWY control vaccine. Trial participants were enrolled by age into 18-55, 56-69 and 70-plus year subgroups, with roughly 150, 30 and 60 TCR-sequenced participants respectively. Findings and caveats that apply to the study as a whole: Conclusions about previously exposed vaccinees are limited because only five to seven AZD1222 recipients were SARS-CoV-2 seropositive at baseline. The 56-69-year group was small, and its depth increase did not reach significance, likely because of low power. After two AZD1222 doses, both the breadth and the depth of spike-specific TCRs were significantly higher than at day 0 and than in MenACWY recipients. No day 14 peak-response samples were available, so repertoires were characterized only after the peak T cell response. Reportedly, almost half of the unique spike-specific TCRs recognized epitopes lying outside the regions that are mutated in the B.1.351 and B.1.1.7 variants. Vaccine-associated CD4 TCRs spanned the whole spike protein, with dominant responses in regions 160-218 and 743-854. Most participants were white British and females outnumbered males, and the authors suggested that clonal diversity may have been underestimated.

Trimming takes 1 base off V and 3 bases off J; junction bases not matched to a gene: 8. The germline V gene (reference sequence) supplies CDR1 LNHDA and CDR2 SQIVND. The CDR3 runs 16 amino acids, cysteine and phenylalanine included. The kept DNA is CDR3 alone, 48 bases in frame from the first base. The intended sense of this specimen's time point label: about 28 days (+/-7) after the second vaccine dose. Because spike-specific TCR depth and breadth did not differ between the two schedules, AZD1222 recipients who got a second dose at roughly 4 weeks were pooled with those who got a second dose at roughly 12 weeks. Vaccinee samples came from UK trials COV001 and COV002, including a single-blind randomized controlled phase 2/3 trial of AZD1222 (ChAdOx1 nCoV-19) in healthy adults. For TCRbeta chain sequencing, PBMC samples were collected from trial participants at day 0 and at day 28 after the second dose.

The CDR3 regions of human TCRbeta chains were analyzed by immunosequencing. The authors' pipeline ran thus. Repertoire TCRs were matched against a reference library of SARS-CoV-2-specific TCRs generated with the MIRA antigen-specificity platform. Breadth was defined as the fraction of unique TCRs that were SARS-CoV-2-associated, and depth was defined as the fraction of total T cells that were SARS-CoV-2-associated. Using the MIRA data, every spike-specific TCR was mapped to the spike region that the TCR reacted to and assigned to either a CD4 or a CD8 class. Log10-transformed breadth and depth values were compared by one-way ANOVA with Sidak's multiple comparisons tests. As stored in TCRdb, this immuneACCESS dataset retains in-frame rearrangements with V and J assigned. A fraction of the clones does not appear; measured against another copy, unresolved V genes explain less than half of the discrepancy, and the remainder lacks a known reason. The V and J calls and clone size come from that table; D and trimming were worked out from the DNA. This sample comprises 120,000 to 150,000 clones, 92% of them detected only once. Approximately 4.3% of the sample belongs to the ten largest clones.

The clonotype was recovered from an adult who received the AZD1222 COVID-19 vaccine. The chain is encoded by TRBV19 joined to TRBJ1-2; TRBD1 agrees with 7 junctional bases. The input for sequencing was peripheral blood, taken 28 days after the second AZD1222 dose. Here is the DNA: TGTGCCAGTAGTATAGTCCCGACAGGGACCGACTATGGCTACACCTTC. Its protein product is CASSIVPTGTDYGYTF. The reference TRBV19 and TRBJ1-2 proteins fill in what lies around the CDR3, so the full variable domain reads DGGITQSPKYLFRKEGQNVTLSCEQNLNHDAMYWYRQDPGQGLRLIYYSQIVNDFQKGDIAEGYSVSREKKESFPLTVTSAQKNPTAFYLCASSIVPTGTDYGYTFGSGTRLTVV.